This T cell receptor (beta chain) comes out of a study of monozygotic twins with inflammatory bowel disease. This CDR3 has 14 amino acids. In germline, CDR1 is SNHLY, CDR2 FYNNEI. TCRdb reprocessed the 5' RACE reads and reports one entry per CDR3 protein, with no DNA. The sample table includes approximately 120,000 distinct CDR3 sequences. Turning to this clonotype: Its antigen is not known.

Study observations and caveats: Against healthy co-twins, IBD patients had lower TCRbeta diversity (measured by inverse Simpson).

The J gene is TRBJ2-7, the V gene TRBV2; the TRBD1 assignment by TCRdb is unverifiable without DNA. This clonotype was sampled from a human donor with ulcerative colitis or Crohn's disease, or a healthy co-twin of an affected twin (not recorded which). What was sequenced was blood. Here the CDR3 reads CASRRDRVSYEQYF.